This is a list of T cell receptor beta chains from one sample in a study of T cells in Graves' hyperthyroidism and ophthalmopathy. From the multiplex PCR reads, TCRdb called clonotypes with MiXCR, one entry per CDR3 protein. This table has around 360,000 distinct CDR3 sequences, roughly 15% appearing once. The specimen was blood. These TCRs come from a woman aged 60 to 75 with Graves' ophthalmopathy. CDR3s include the opening cysteine and the closing phenylalanine or tryptophan. A D gene is named only where the DNA matches it firmly. Where a row states a size, it is once, few, many or the class of an expanded clone; other rows omit it.

V	size	length	J	D	CDR3	DNA
TRBV12-3/TRBV12-4	many	16	TRBJ2-7	NA	CASSRRGRGGSYEQYF	TGTGCCAGCAGTCGCAGGGGGCGGGGGGGGTCGTACGAGCAGTACTTC
TRBV5-4	many	15	TRBJ2-3	NA	CASSLPGVGTDTQYF	TGTGCCAGCAGCTTGCCAGGGGTGGGCACAGATACGCAGTATTTT
TRBV28	few	15	TRBJ2-3	NA	CASSLISQGTDTQYF	TGTGCCAGCAGTTTAATTTCGCAGGGGACAGATACGCAGTATTTT
TRBV20-1	NA	13	TRBJ2-7	NA	CSARGVDFYEQYF	TGCAGTGCTAGGGGGGTAGATTTTTACGAGCAGTACTTC
TRBV6-1	NA	13	TRBJ2-5	TRBD2	CASRVAGTETQYF	TGTGCCAGCAGAGTAGCGGGGACAGAGACCCAGTACTTC
TRBV28	few	12	TRBJ1-6	NA	CASSFLSSPLHF	TGTGCCAGCAGTTTCCTCTCTTCACCCCTCCACTTT
TRBV10-3	NA	11	TRBJ2-3	NA	CASLDGDTQYF	TGTGCCTCCCTTGACGGGGATACGCAGTATTTT
TRBV6-1	many	15	TRBJ2-3	NA	CASNSHSDPTDTQYF	TGTGCCAGCAACTCCCATAGCGACCCCACAGATACGCAGTATTTT
TRBV5-1	many	16	TRBJ2-1	TRBD2	CASSLASGNSYNEQFF	TGCGCCAGCAGCTTGGCTAGCGGTAACTCCTACAATGAGCAGTTCTTC
TRBV5-6	NA	15	TRBJ1-2	NA	CASSLFPGNLYGYTF	TGTGCCAGCAGCTTGTTCCCAGGGAACCTCTATGGCTACACCTTC
TRBV5-4	many	17	TRBJ1-4	TRBD1	CASSTWTGGNQNEKLFF	TGTGCCAGCAGCACTTGGACAGGGGGCAACCAAAATGAAAAACTGTTTTTT
TRBV5-8	many	15	TRBJ2-1	NA	CASSFGRSSYNEQFF	TGTGCCAGCAGCTTTGGCCGTAGCTCCTACAATGAGCAGTTCTTC
TRBV3-1	many	16	TRBJ2-2	NA	CASSQERGSDTGELFF	TGTGCCAGCAGCCAAGAGAGGGGATCCGACACCGGGGAGCTGTTTTTT
TRBV7-8	few	19	TRBJ2-3	NA	CASTSPGRSAVAGTDTQYF	TGTGCCAGCACTTCCCCGGGCAGGAGTGCGGTAGCGGGCACAGATACGCAGTATTTT
TRBV28	many	17	TRBJ1-3	NA	CASSPTLGTASGNTIYF	TGTGCCAGCAGTCCCACCCTCGGAACGGCCTCTGGAAACACCATATATTTT
TRBV24-1	NA	16	TRBJ2-1	TRBD2	CATSDFRVAGVNEQFF	TGTGCCACCAGTGATTTTCGGGTAGCGGGAGTCAATGAGCAGTTCTTC